The 8 T cell receptor beta chains below were found in one sample sequenced in a study of T cells in Graves' hyperthyroidism and ophthalmopathy. Amplified TCR beta CDR3 regions derived from RNA transcripts. HTBI primers drove first-round RT-PCR of the TCR CDR3. Each CDR3 protein is one row after TCRdb ran MiXCR on the multiplex PCR reads. The sample holds roughly 700,000 distinct CDR3 sequences, around 40% seen once. Sequenced sample: blood. Receptors were obtained from a woman aged 40 to 50 with Graves' hyperthyroidism.

J is TRBJ2-7 and V is TRBV20-1; D unclear. The length of the CDR3 is 10 residues. In germline, CDR1 is DFQATT, CDR2 SNEGSKA (reference sequence). V was trimmed by 0 bases and J by 9 bases, leaving 6 bases between them. CDR3 protein: CSARDPGQYF. CDR3 bases: TGCAGTGCTAGAGATCCCGGGCAGTACTTC.

On this clonotype itself: A read error is possible here, since a much larger clone lies one base away. The rearrangement joins TRBV20-1 to TRBJ2-2; D is uncertain. CDR3 size: 12 residues. CDR1 is DFQATT and CDR2 is SNEGSKA in the germline V gene (reference sequence). Trimming stripped 4 bases from V and 6 bases from J, with 9 bases between. CDR3 DNA: TGCAGTGCTATGTCAGGTTCCGGGGAGCTGTTTTTT. Encoded protein: CSAMSGSGELFF.

The count of this clonotype is one. The chain couples TRBV11-3 to TRBJ2-2; D possibly corresponds to TRBD2 (5 bases). V was pared by 3 bases and J by 3 bases, with 11 bases between. The germline V gene has CDR1 SGHNT and CDR2 YENEEA. The CDR3 length is 15 residues. CDR3 nucleotide sequence: TGTGCCAGCAGCTTTGCTAGCTCGGACACCGGGGAGCTGTTTTTT. As protein: CASSFASSDTGELFF.

This clonotype was counted between two and nine times. This chain uses TRBV12-3 or TRBV12-4 with TRBJ1-5; TRBD1 matches at 9 bases. Trimming at V came to 3 bases and at J to 0 bases, leaving 9 bases not matched to a gene. This CDR3 region has 18 residues. The CDR3 is CASSLEGQGFYSNQPQHF. The DNA of the CDR3 is TGTGCCAGCAGTTTGGAGGGACAGGGATTTTATAGCAATCAGCCCCAGCATTTT.

Notes on this clonotype: Relative to the germline gene, one junction end is altered; a read error may explain this. The chain employs TRBV5-1 and TRBJ2-7; D not resolved. This CDR3 has 14 residues. Germline V gives CDR1 SGHRS, CDR2 YFSETQ. Written as DNA, the CDR3 is TGTGCCAGCAGCTCTTTCCCGGTTGACTACGAGCAGTACTTC. This translates into CASSSFPVDYEQYF. Based on the CDR3 plus reference TRBV5-1 and TRBJ2-7, the full variable domain is KAGVTQTPRYLIKTRGQQVTLSCSPISGHRSVSWYQQTPGQGLQFLFEYFSETQRNKGNFPGRFSGRQFSNSRSEMNVSTLELGDSALYLCASSSFPVDYEQYFGPGTRLTVT.

At least ten counts were recorded for this clonotype. The chain carries TRBV25-1 and TRBJ1-4, with TRBD1 identical over 8 bases. V lost 1 base and J lost 6; bases outside the gene matches: 7. Per the germline V gene, CDR1 is MGHDK and CDR2 is SYGVNS. The CDR3 contains 16 residues. The CDR3 DNA reads as TGTGCCAGCAGTGAATCGGCAGGGGGCTTGGATGAAAAACTGTTTTTT. Its protein is CASSESAGGLDEKLFF.

The chain employs TRBV4-3 and TRBJ1-2, with D possibly TRBD1 on 5 matching bases. There are 17 residues in the CDR3. V dropped 0 bases and J dropped 2 bases, with 16 bases sitting between them. Per the germline V gene, CDR1 is LGHNA and CDR2 is YSLEER. The CDR3 loop reads CASSQDRTRGGNYGYTF. CDR3 sequence (DNA): TGCGCCAGCAGCCAAGATCGCACCCGGGGGGGGAACTATGGCTACACCTTC.

A word on this clonotype: It may be a read error: a sequence one base away is much more abundant. This chain connects TRBV10-3 to TRBJ1-4; possible D gene TRBD1, 6 bases. This CDR3 is 13 amino acids long. The germline gives CDR1 ENHRY, CDR2 SYGVKD. V dropped 8 bases and J dropped 16 bases, with 23 bases sitting between them. CDR3 in amino acids: CAIRGQYTGEPFF. CDR3 sequence (DNA): TGTGCCATCCGCGGACAGTACACCGGGGAGCCGTTTTTT.